Below, 31 T cell receptor beta chains from the same sample are listed, as sequenced in a study of blood T cells in healthy people across ages. Primed by a sample-barcoded 5' primer and a J-beta primer mix, a second PCR proceeded for roughly 7 to 12 cycles. TCRdb passed the 5' RACE reads through MiXCR, listing each CDR3 protein once. This table holds over a million distinct CDR3 sequences, more than 35% found once. Sequences were obtained from blood. These receptors all come from a woman aged 55-69 years in good health.

This chain connects TRBV9 to TRBJ2-3; 7 bases agree with TRBD2. CDR1 is SGDLS, CDR2 YYNGEE, per germline. The CDR3 is 16 amino acids. J gave up 5 bases and V 3 bases, and 12 bases lay outside the gene matches. The CDR3 protein is CASSALRGSGGDTQYF. CDR3 nucleotide sequence: TGTGCCAGCAGCGCCTTGCGGGGGTCAGGCGGAGATACGCAGTATTTT.

The chain uses TRBV30 and TRBJ2-5, with 8 bases lining up with TRBD2. The J segment lost 4 bases and the V segment lost 3 bases, leaving 10 bases of the junction unmatched. Germline assignment: CDR1 GTSNPN and CDR2 SVGIG (reference sequence). The CDR3 length is 15 residues. For the CDR3, the DNA is TGTGCCTGGAGCTTTGCAGGCGGGAGGAGAGAGACCCAGTACTTC. Translated: CAWSFAGGRRETQYF.

Turning to this clonotype: The junction and the germline gene differ at one end; a read error may be behind it. CDR3 protein: CVSSPRTGGWNEQYF. In DNA, the CDR3 is TGTGTCAGCAGCCCAAGGACAGGGGGATGGAACGAGCAGTACTTC. This chain connects TRBV9 to TRBJ2-4; 10 bases are a match to TRBD1. The DNA end lines up better with TRBJ2-7; the J call may be wrong. The CDR3 contains 15 residues. Germline lookup yields CDR1 SGDLS and CDR2 YYNGEE.

V gene TRBV12-3 or TRBV12-4 combines with J gene TRBJ2-1, with D perhaps assigned TRBD1 or TRBD2 (7 bases each). V shed 3 bases and J shed 5 bases, with 17 bases lying between them. The CDR3 totals 16 residues. DNA of the CDR3: TGTGCCAGCAGTTTCCGTGGGAGGGGGCCCAACAATGAGCAGTTCTTC. Translation: CASSFRGRGPNNEQFF.

V is TRBV10-3 and J is TRBJ2-3; 11 positions agree with TRBD2. The V and J ends lost 4 bases and 6 bases, in that order; junction bases with no gene match: 6. This CDR3 contains 15 residues. Germline V gene lookup returns CDR1 ENHRY and CDR2 SYGVKD. In DNA form, the CDR3 reads TGTGCCATCAGTGCCCGACTAGCGGGGAAGGATACGCAGTATTTT. It is translated as CAISARLAGKDTQYF.

This clonotype was seen once. The J gene is TRBJ2-6, the V gene TRBV4-2, with D possibly TRBD1 on 5 matching bases. Trimming took 2 bases from V and 0 from J, leaving 8 bases between them. In germline, CDR1 is LGHNA, CDR2 YNFKEQ. There are 16 residues in the CDR3. For the CDR3, the DNA is TGTGCCAGCAGCCAATCAACAGGCTCTGGGGCCAACGTCCTGACTTTC. It translates to CASSQSTGSGANVLTF.

The sample holds a few counts of this clonotype. This sequence joins TRBV7-8 and TRBJ2-3, with 14 bases matching TRBD2. CDR3 length: 17 amino acids. J lost 4 bases, V lost 3 bases, and 6 bases had no gene match. CDR1 and CDR2 (germline): SGHVS, FQNEAQ. CDR3 residues: CASSLGTSGSSSDTQYF. CDR3 bases: TGTGCCAGCAGCTTGGGGACTAGCGGGAGTTCTTCAGATACGCAGTATTTT.

This clonotype was found a few times. The rearrangement joins TRBV11-2 to TRBJ1-2, with D possibly TRBD1 on 5 matching bases. The CDR3 covers 14 residues. V lost 4 bases and J 1 base, leaving 10 bases between the germline ends. Germline loops: CDR1 SGHAT, CDR2 FQNNGV. Here the CDR3 DNA reads TGTGCCAGCAGCTCAGGACACAATAACTATGGCTACACCTTC. Translation: CASSSGHNNYGYTF.

The chain combines TRBV5-1 with TRBJ2-1; 8 positions match TRBD2. V dropped 1 base and J dropped 7; count of bases not matched to a gene: 7. From germline, CDR1 is SGHRS and CDR2 YFSETQ. This CDR3 spans 15 amino acids. In DNA form, the CDR3 reads TGCGCCAGCAGCTTGTCGGGACTAGGAGAGAATGAGCAGTTCTTC. As protein: CASSLSGLGENEQFF.

This clonotype was recorded a few times. The chain links TRBV6-1 to TRBJ2-7; no firm D call. Germline CDR1 reads MNHNS; CDR2 reads SASEGT. V gave up 0 bases and J gave up 4 bases, with 16 bases separating them. This CDR3 comprises 16 residues. The chain's CDR3 is CASSEAIRVSPYEQYF. Written as DNA, the CDR3 is TGTGCCAGCAGTGAAGCGATTCGGGTTTCACCGTACGAGCAGTACTTC.

A word on this clonotype: The junction does not match germline at one end; this may be a read error. The chain has TRBV11-2 and TRBJ2-7, with a tentative D call TRBD1 (6 bases). Germline loops: CDR1 SGHAT, CDR2 FQNNGV. The CDR3 consists of 14 residues. The CDR3 spells CASSVEWGLYEQYF. The CDR3 nucleotides are TGTGCCAGCAGCGTAGAATGGGGGCTGTACGAGCAGTACTTC.

This clonotype was picked up many times. This chain joins TRBV18 and TRBJ2-5; no clear D. The CDR3 consists of 12 residues. Trimming removed 4 bases at V and 0 bases at J, with 3 bases between. Germline V CDR1 and CDR2: KGHSH, LQKENI. The CDR3 loop reads CASSQYQETQYF. CDR3 in DNA: TGTGCCAGCTCACAGTACCAAGAGACCCAGTACTTC. Filled out from reference TRBV18 and TRBJ2-5, the complete variable domain reads NAGVMQNPRHLVRRRGQEARLRCSPMKGHSHVYWYRQLPEEGLKFMVYLQKENIIDESGMPKERFSAEFPKEGPSILRIQQVVRGDSAAYFCASSQYQETQYFGPGTRLLVL.

The CDR3 reads CASSLAQGAPTGELFF. As DNA, the CDR3 is TGCGCCAGCAGCTTGGCTCAGGGGGCACCCACCGGGGAGCTGTTTTTT. This rearrangement joins TRBV5-1 to TRBJ2-2; 8 positions match TRBD1. Germline V gene sequence: CDR1 SGHRS, CDR2 YFSETQ. J was trimmed by 4 bases and V by 0 bases; bases with no gene match: 5. The CDR3 consists of 16 residues.

This rearrangement joins TRBV12-3 or TRBV12-4 to TRBJ2-3, with TRBD2 as a possible D gene (5 bases). The CDR3 has 16 amino acids. V lost 6 bases to trimming and J lost 1 base, with 17 bases between them. This CDR3 reads CASSPGCSEGTDTQYF. The CDR3 coding sequence is TGTGCCAGCAGCCCGGGGTGTAGCGAGGGCACAGATACGCAGTATTTT.

This clonotype was counted between two and nine times. The chain employs TRBV30 and TRBJ2-1, with unresolved D. The CDR3 extends over 13 amino acids. Germline assignment: CDR1 GTSNPN and CDR2 SVGIG (reference sequence). V was shortened by 4 bases and J by 0 bases, with 7 bases between the two germline ends. Written as DNA, the CDR3 is TGTGCCTGGAATCGGGTCTCCTACAATGAGCAGTTCTTC. Its translation: CAWNRVSYNEQFF.

V gene TRBV10-3 combines with J gene TRBJ2-6, with 8 bases fitting TRBD2. The J segment lost 0 bases and the V segment lost 0 bases, leaving 7 bases of the junction unmatched. The CDR3 is made up of 19 amino acids. The germline CDR1 and CDR2 sequences are ENHRY and SYGVKD. The CDR3 here is CAISESMLAGVSGANVLTF. The CDR3 DNA reads as TGTGCCATCAGTGAGTCCATGCTAGCGGGCGTCTCTGGGGCCAACGTCCTGACTTTC.

The chain uses TRBV5-1 and TRBJ2-1; 8 bases align to TRBD2. The J segment lost 4 bases and the V segment lost 0 bases, leaving 12 bases of the junction unmatched. CDR3 length: 18 residues. The V gene's germline CDR1 is SGHRS and CDR2 YFSETQ. CDR3 residues: CASSLAQLAARGYNEQFF. In nucleotides, the CDR3 is TGCGCCAGCAGCTTGGCCCAACTAGCGGCCCGGGGTTACAATGAGCAGTTCTTC. Supplemented by reference TRBV5-1 and TRBJ2-1, the full variable domain reads KAGVTQTPRYLIKTRGQQVTLSCSPISGHRSVSWYQQTPGQGLQFLFEYFSETQRNKGNFPGRFSGRQFSNSRSEMNVSTLELGDSALYLCASSLAQLAARGYNEQFFGPGTRLTVL.

The J gene is TRBJ2-3, the V gene TRBV29-1, with a weak D call TRBD2 (6 bases). Germline assignment: CDR1 SQVTM and CDR2 ANQGSEA. With 5 bases removed from V and 2 bases from J, the gap between germline ends came to 11 bases. CDR3 length: 13 residues. CDR3 amino acids: CSVRRDFTDTQYF. The DNA for the CDR3 is TGCAGCGTTCGGCGGGACTTCACAGATACGCAGTATTTT.

There are a few counts of this clonotype. This CDR3 is CASSLFRASVSSGANVLTF. Here the CDR3 DNA reads TGTGCCAGCAGTTTATTTAGGGCTAGCGTGAGCTCTGGGGCCAACGTCCTGACTTTC. The J gene is TRBJ2-6, the V gene TRBV27, with a possible D match to TRBD2 (6 bases). The CDR3 covers 19 residues. V was clipped by 1 base and J by 0 bases, with 16 bases between them. Per germline, CDR1 MNHEY and CDR2 SMNVEV (reference sequence).

The chain has TRBV7-6 and TRBJ1-6; a possible D gene is TRBD1 (5 bases). The germline V gene has CDR1 SGHVS and CDR2 FNYEAQ. The ends were cut back, 2 bases at V and 0 bases at J, with 17 bases in the middle. This CDR3 spans 19 amino acids. CDR3 nucleotides: TGTGCCAGCAGCTTAATGGGACTGAGCTTGAGCTCCTATAATTCACCCCTCCACTTT. It encodes CASSLMGLSLSSYNSPLHF.

This clonotype is a singleton in its sample. The chain couples TRBV7-3 to TRBJ2-5; 7 nucleotides agree with TRBD2. The CDR3 has 14 residues. Losses at the gene ends were 4 bases for V and 11 bases for J; bases not matched to a gene: 13. Germline assignment: CDR1 SGHTA and CDR2 FQGTGA. CDR3 region: CASSSRLAWNEQYF. DNA for the CDR3: TGTGCCAGCAGCTCCCGACTAGCCTGGAATGAGCAGTACTTC.

This clonotype was counted ten times or more. The V call is TRBV12-3 or TRBV12-4, the J call TRBJ2-5; tentatively, D is TRBD1 (6 bases). V lost 3 bases and J 1 base, leaving 9 bases between the germline ends. There are 14 residues in the CDR3. The DNA for the CDR3 is TGTGCCAGCAGTTTTCAGGGGCCCCAAGAGACCCAGTACTTC. It encodes CASSFQGPQETQYF.

This chain connects TRBV7-9 to TRBJ2-7; 7 bases map to TRBD1. Looked up from germline, CDR1 is SEHNR and CDR2 is FQNEAQ (reference sequence). The junction had 15 bases not matched to a gene; V was cut back by 4 bases and J by 6 bases. The CDR3 totals 16 residues. CDR3 sequence: CASSSATGRVSGEQYF. The CDR3 region has the DNA TGTGCCAGCAGCTCGGCGACAGGGCGGGTCTCGGGCGAGCAGTACTTC. The variable domain in full, completed from reference TRBV7-9 and TRBJ2-7, reads DTGVSQNPRHKITKRGQNVTFRCDPISEHNRLYWYRQTLGQGPEFLTYFQNEAQLEKSRLLSDRFSAERPKGSFSTLEIQRTEQGDSAMYLCASSSATGRVSGEQYFGPGTRLTVT.

A single count supports this clonotype. This chain uses TRBV6-1 with TRBJ1-2, with 9 bases matching TRBD1. The germline gives CDR1 MNHNS, CDR2 SASEGT. V was pared by 6 bases and J by 1 base, with 6 bases of the junction left unmatched. This CDR3 spans 15 amino acids. The CDR3 sequence is CASRNTGGGNYGYTF. In DNA form, the CDR3 reads TGTGCCAGCAGAAATACAGGGGGCGGTAACTATGGCTACACCTTC.

The chain carries TRBV9 and TRBJ2-5, with D unclear. V lost 0 bases, J lost 5 bases, and 11 bases lay in between. The CDR3 has 14 residues. Germline CDR1 SGDLS, CDR2 YYNGEE. CDR3 region: CASSVDRPGETQYF. In nucleotides, the CDR3 is TGTGCCAGCAGCGTAGATCGCCCCGGGGAGACCCAGTACTTC.

V usage is TRBV24-1 and J usage is TRBJ2-4; no clear D. Germline V gives CDR1 KGHDR, CDR2 SFDVKD. V was trimmed by 5 bases and J by 0 bases, leaving 25 bases between them. The CDR3 length is 20 residues. As DNA, the CDR3 is TGTGCCACCAGTGGTGCGAAAAGCTTGTACAGTCGATTAGCCAAAAACATTCAGTACTTC. Translation: CATSGAKSLYSRLAKNIQYF.

The chain links TRBV21-1 to TRBJ1-4; the table names TRBD1, a call not compared with the DNA. TRBV21-1 is a recognized pseudogene. CDR3 size: 15 residues. The CDR3 is CASPHAARAYEKLFF. The CDR3, as DNA: TGTGCCAGCCCCCATGCGGCCAGGGCTTATGAAAAACTGTTTTTT.

This clonotype was observed a single time. The chain is built from TRBV12-3 or TRBV12-4 and TRBJ1-4; 9 nucleotides align to TRBD1. Trimming removed 4 bases from V and 3 bases from J; junction bases left unmatched: 3. This CDR3 contains 15 residues. The DNA of the CDR3 is TGTGCCAGCAGTTCGACAGGGGGATCTAATGAAAAACTGTTTTTT. It codes for CASSSTGGSNEKLFF.

Turning to this clonotype: A junction boundary mismatches the germline segment, possibly from a read error. This sequence joins TRBV5-1 and TRBJ2-7; D ambiguous. CDR1 and CDR2 from the germline V gene are SGHRS and YFSETQ. CDR3 length: 14 residues. CDR3 region: CASSFEGLEYGQYF. DNA for the CDR3: TGCGCCAGCAGCTTTGAAGGGCTCGAGTACGGGCAGTACTTC.

The J gene is TRBJ2-3, the V gene TRBV6-2 or TRBV6-3; D is ambiguous. There are 13 residues in the CDR3. Germline CDR1 and CDR2: MNHEY and SVGEGT. V lost 6 bases and J 9 bases, leaving 16 bases between the germline ends. Here the CDR3 reads CASRSSPEGTQYF. The CDR3 DNA follows: TGTGCCAGCAGATCCTCCCCCGAAGGGACGCAGTATTTT.

The CDR3 DNA reads as TGTGCCAGCAGCGTCCCCCCGGATGGCTACACCTTC. Translation: CASSVPPDGYTF. The gene calls are TRBV9 and TRBJ1-2, with D unclear. The CDR3 is 12 residues long. The germline gives CDR1 SGDLS, CDR2 YYNGEE. Deletions cut 2 bases from V and 6 bases from J, with 8 bases between.